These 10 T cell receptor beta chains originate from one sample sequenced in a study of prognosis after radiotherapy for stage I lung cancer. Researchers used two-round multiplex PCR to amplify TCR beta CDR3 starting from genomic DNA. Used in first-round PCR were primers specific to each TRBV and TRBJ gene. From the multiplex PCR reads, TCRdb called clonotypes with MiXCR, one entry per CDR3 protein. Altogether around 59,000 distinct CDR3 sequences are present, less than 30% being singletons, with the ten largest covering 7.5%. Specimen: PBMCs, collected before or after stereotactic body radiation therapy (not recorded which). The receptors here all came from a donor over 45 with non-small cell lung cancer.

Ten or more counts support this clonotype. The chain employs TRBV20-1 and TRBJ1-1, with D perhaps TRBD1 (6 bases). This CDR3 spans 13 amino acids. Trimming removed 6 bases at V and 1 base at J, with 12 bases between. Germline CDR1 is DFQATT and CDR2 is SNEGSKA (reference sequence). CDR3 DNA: TGCAGTGCCCCCCCGACAGGGAACACTGAAGCTTTCTTT. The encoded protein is CSAPPTGNTEAFF.

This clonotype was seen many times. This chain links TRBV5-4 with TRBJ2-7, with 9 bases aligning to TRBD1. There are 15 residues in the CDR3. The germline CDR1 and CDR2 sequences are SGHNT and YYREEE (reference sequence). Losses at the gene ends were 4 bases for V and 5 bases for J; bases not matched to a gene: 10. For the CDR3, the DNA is TGTGCCAGCAGCCCTGGTCCCGGGACAGGGAACGAGCAGTACTTC. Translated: CASSPGPGTGNEQYF. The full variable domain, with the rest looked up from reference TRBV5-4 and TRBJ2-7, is ETGVTQSPTHLIKTRGQQVTLRCSSQSGHNTVSWYQQALGQGPQFIFQYYREEENGRGNFPPRFSGLQFPNYSSELNVNALELDDSALYLCASSPGPGTGNEQYFGPGTRLTVT.

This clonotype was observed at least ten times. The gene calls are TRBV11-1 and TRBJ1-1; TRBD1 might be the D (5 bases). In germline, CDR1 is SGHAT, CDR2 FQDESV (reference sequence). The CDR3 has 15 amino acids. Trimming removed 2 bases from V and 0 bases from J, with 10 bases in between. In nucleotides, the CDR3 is TGTGCCAGCAGCTTAAGTGGGGGAATGAACACTGAAGCTTTCTTT. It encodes CASSLSGGMNTEAFF.

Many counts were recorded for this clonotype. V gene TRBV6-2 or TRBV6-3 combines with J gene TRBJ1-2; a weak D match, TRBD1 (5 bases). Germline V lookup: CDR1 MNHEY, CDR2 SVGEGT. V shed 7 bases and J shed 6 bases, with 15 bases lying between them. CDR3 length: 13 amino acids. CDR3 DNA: TGTGCCAGCATGGGGGGGAGAGGGAATGGCTACACCTTC. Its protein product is CASMGGRGNGYTF.

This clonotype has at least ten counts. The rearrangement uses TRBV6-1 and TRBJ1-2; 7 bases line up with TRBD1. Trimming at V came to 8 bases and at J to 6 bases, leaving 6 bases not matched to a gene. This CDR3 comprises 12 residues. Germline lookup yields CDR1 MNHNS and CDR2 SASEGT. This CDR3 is CASDDRVNGYTF. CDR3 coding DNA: TGTGCCAGCGACGACAGGGTAAATGGCTACACCTTC.

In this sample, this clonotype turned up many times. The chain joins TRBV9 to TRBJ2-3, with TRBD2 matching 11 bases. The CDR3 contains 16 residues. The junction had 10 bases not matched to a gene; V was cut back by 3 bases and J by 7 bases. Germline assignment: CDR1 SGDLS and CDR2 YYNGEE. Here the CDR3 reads CASSGLVAGGPHTQYF. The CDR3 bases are TGTGCCAGCAGCGGACTTGTAGCGGGGGGGCCGCATACGCAGTATTTT.

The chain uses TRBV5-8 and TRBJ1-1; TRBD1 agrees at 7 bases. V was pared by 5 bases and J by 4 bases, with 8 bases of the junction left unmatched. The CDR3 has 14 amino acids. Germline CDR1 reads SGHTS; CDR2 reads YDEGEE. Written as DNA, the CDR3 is TGTGCCAGCAGTAAGGGGGCTGAGGGCACTGAAGCTTTCTTT. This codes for CASSKGAEGTEAFF.

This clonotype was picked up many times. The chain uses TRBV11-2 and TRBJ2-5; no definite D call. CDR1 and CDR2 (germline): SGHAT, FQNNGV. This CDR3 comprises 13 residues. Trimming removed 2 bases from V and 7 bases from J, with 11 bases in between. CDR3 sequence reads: CASSLKRSGTQYF. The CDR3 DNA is TGTGCCAGCAGCTTAAAACGGTCGGGGACCCAGTACTTC.

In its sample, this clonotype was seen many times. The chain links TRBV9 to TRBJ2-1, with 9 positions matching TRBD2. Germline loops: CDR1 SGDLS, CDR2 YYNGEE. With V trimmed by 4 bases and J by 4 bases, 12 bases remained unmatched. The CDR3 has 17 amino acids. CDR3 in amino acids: CASSTRGGARSYNEQFF. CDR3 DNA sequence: TGTGCCAGCAGCACCCGCGGGGGGGCTCGGTCTTACAATGAGCAGTTCTTC.

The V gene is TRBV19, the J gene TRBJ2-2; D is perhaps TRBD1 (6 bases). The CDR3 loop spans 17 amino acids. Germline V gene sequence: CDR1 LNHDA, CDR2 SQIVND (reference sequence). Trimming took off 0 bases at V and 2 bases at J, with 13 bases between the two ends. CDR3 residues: CASSIDVLGHNTGELFF. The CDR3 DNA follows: TGTGCCAGTAGTATAGACGTATTGGGACACAACACCGGGGAGCTGTTTTTT.